The source of this T cell receptor beta chain is a study of PD-1 blockade in mismatch repair-deficient tumors. Here immunoSEQ multiplex PCR was the method, and the copy in TCRdb shows in-frame clones only, minus some. Here the sample spans 100,000 to 150,000 clones, around 86% being singletons. General study findings and limits: Rapid post-treatment expansion, then contraction, generally preceding radiologic response, marked tumor-resident clones.

Germline values: CDR1 MNHEY, CDR2 SVGAGI. The germline V and J ends were trimmed by 4 bases and 1 base, with 7 bases remaining between them. This CDR3 is 13 amino acids long. As to this clone: The antigen is undetermined.

The chain links TRBV6-5 to TRBJ1-1; D unclear. The sequence was collected from an adult with mismatch repair-deficient cancer. The specimen was peripheral blood, collected 44 weeks after starting pembrolizumab. CDR3 sequence: CASSWRGNTEAFF. The CDR3 nucleotides read TGTGCCAGCAGTTGGCGGGGGAACACTGAAGCTTTCTTT.